The rows below give T cell receptor beta chains drawn from one sample of a study of T cell responses to AZD1222 COVID-19 vaccine. This table comes from immunoSEQ multiplex PCR, and its TCRdb copy is limited to in-frame clones, with some not included. The sample lists 100,000 to 150,000 clones; 65% to 90% were seen once. This specimen was peripheral blood, taken 28 days after the second dose of the MenACWY control vaccine. The receptors originated from an adult who received the MenACWY meningococcal vaccine as a control. The CDR3 runs from the conserved cysteine through the conserved F or W. A D gene is named only where the DNA matches it firmly. Size tells how often a clone was seen (once, few, many) or the class of an expanded clone, and some rows leave it out.

V gene	clone size	D gene	J gene	CDR3 DNA	CDR3 protein
TRBV5-8	-	-	TRBJ1-3	TGTGCCAGCAGCATACAAAACACCATATATTTT	CASSIQNTIYF
TRBV10-3	-	TRBD1	TRBJ1-1	TGTGCCATTCTCAAGACAGGGGGCAAGGACACTGAAGCTTTCTTT	CAILKTGGKDTEAFF
TRBV10-3	few	-	TRBJ1-5	TGTGCCATCAGTGAGTCTGGGGGGCGGAATCAGCCCCAGCATTTT	CAISESGGRNQPQHF
TRBV7-3	-	-	TRBJ2-3	TGTGCCAGCAGCTTAGGGGGGGCGCGCTCCCTAGATACGCAGTATTTT	CASSLGGARSLDTQYF
TRBV30	-	-	TRBJ1-5	TGTGCCTGGAAGGACAGTGGCAATCAGCCCCAGCATTTT	CAWKDSGNQPQHF
TRBV5-1	-	-	TRBJ1-1	TGCGCCAGCAGCTTGGCGCCGGGCTACACTGAAGCTTTCTTT	CASSLAPGYTEAFF
TRBV14	-	-	TRBJ2-6	TGTGCCAGCAGCCTCCGGACGGGATACCCGGGGGCCAACGTCCTGACTTTC	CASSLRTGYPGANVLTF
TRBV27	-	TRBD1	TRBJ2-6	TGTGCCAGCAGTTCCCCGTGGACAGGGTCGTATCCTGGGGCCAACGTCCTGACTTTC	CASSSPWTGSYPGANVLTF
TRBV2	few	-	TRBJ1-1	TGTGCCAGCATTCTTGAGGTGGACACTGAAGCTTTCTTT	CASILEVDTEAFF
TRBV30	-	-	TRBJ2-7	TGTGCCTGGAGTGTAAAGGGCAGCGCGGGCGAGCAGTACTTC	CAWSVKGSAGEQYF
TRBV16	-	-	TRBJ1-4	TGTGCCAGCAGCCGCGGACAGAGTAATGAAAAACTGTTTTTT	CASSRGQSNEKLFF
TRBV9	-	-	TRBJ1-6	TGTGCCAGCAGCCAAGGTCCTAATTCACCCCTCCACTTT	CASSQGPNSPLHF
TRBV9	-	-	TRBJ1-1	TGTGCCAGCAGCCCCCTCCGGAACACTGAAGCTTTCTTT	CASSPLRNTEAFF
TRBV19	-	-	TRBJ2-2	TGTGCCAGTAGTAACGGGACCCCCGACACCGGGGAGCTGTTTTTT	CASSNGTPDTGELFF
TRBV29-1	-	-	TRBJ1-2	TGCAGCGTTTTCAGGACAGACCTGTCGGGCTACACCTTC	CSVFRTDLSGYTF
TRBV30	-	-	TRBJ1-1	TGTGCCTGGAGTGCCCGGCGGAATACTGAAGCTTTCTTT	CAWSARRNTEAFF
TRBV19	-	-	TRBJ1-2	TGTGCCAGTCATACAGGGATCTATGGCTACACCTTC	CASHTGIYGYTF
TRBV5-1	-	-	TRBJ2-2	TGCGCCAGCAGCTTGGCCATGGCGGACACCGGGGAGCTGTTTTTT	CASSLAMADTGELFF